The clone carrying this T cell receptor beta chain was seen only a few times. These data come from a study of blood T cell repertoires in COVID-19. Clones were read by immunoSEQ multiplex PCR, and TCRdb kept only the in-frame ones, dropping some. The data contain 95,000 to 150,000 clones, more than 70% of them singletons. This CDR3 comprises 12 residues. Trimming stripped 6 bases from V and 3 bases from J, with 10 bases between. The germline CDR1 and CDR2 sequences are SGHTS and YDEGEE. This chain uses TRBV5-8 with TRBJ2-7; no clear D. The sequenced sample consisted of peripheral blood. This TCR was sampled from a human donor in a cohort sampled during active COVID-19. The CDR3 region is CASMPGGYEQYF. DNA for the CDR3: TGTGCCAGCATGCCGGGTGGCTACGAGCAGTACTTC.